This TCR beta chain was recovered during a study of low-dose radiotherapy and immunotherapy resistance in tumors. About the study: From cycle 1 day 1, patients took oral aspirin 300 mg every day for four cycles.

This clonotype was counted at least ten times. Alpha- and beta-chain coverage of first-strand cDNA came from TRAV- and TRBV-specific primers. Amplification, which lasted around 20 PCR cycles, used a constant-region primer and V-primer adapter to amplify TCRs. From the reads, TCRdb called clonotypes with MiXCR, one entry per CDR3 protein. The sample carries around 80,000 distinct CDR3 sequences, under 20% recorded once. Germline CDR1 and CDR2: KGHSH and LQKENI. The CDR3 sequence is 16 residues long. J was trimmed by 3 bases and V by 3 bases; bases with no gene match: 7. The time point here: after trial treatment. Treatment described: LDRT plus nivolumab, ipilimumab, low-dose cyclophosphamide and aspirin (RACIN trial).

The sequence came from a male donor with prostate cancer. The chain links TRBV18 to TRBJ2-1; TRBD2 matches 8 bases. Sequences were derived from PBMCs, sampled after low-dose radiotherapy plus immunotherapy. As DNA, the CDR3 is TGTGCCAGCTCACCTACCGGGAGGGGCCTCTACAATGAGCAGTTCTTC. Translated: CASSPTGRGLYNEQFF.